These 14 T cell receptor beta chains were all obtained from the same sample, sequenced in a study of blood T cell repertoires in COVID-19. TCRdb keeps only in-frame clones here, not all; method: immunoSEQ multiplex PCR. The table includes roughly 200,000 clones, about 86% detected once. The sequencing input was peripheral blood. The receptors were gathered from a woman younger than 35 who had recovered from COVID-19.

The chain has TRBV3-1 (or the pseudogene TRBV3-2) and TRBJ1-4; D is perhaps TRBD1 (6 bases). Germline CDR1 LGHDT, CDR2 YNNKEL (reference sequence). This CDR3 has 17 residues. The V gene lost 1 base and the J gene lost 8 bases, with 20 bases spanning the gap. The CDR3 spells CASSQVLMGAVREKLFF. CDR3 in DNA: TGTGCCAGCAGCCAAGTTCTAATGGGGGCGGTAAGGGAAAAACTGTTTTTT.

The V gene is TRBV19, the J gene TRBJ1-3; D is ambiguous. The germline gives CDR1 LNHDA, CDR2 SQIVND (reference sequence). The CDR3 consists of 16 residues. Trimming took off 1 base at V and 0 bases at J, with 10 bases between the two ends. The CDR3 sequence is CASSIGGPFSGNTIYF. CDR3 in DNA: TGTGCCAGTAGTATAGGAGGCCCTTTCTCTGGAAACACCATATATTTT.

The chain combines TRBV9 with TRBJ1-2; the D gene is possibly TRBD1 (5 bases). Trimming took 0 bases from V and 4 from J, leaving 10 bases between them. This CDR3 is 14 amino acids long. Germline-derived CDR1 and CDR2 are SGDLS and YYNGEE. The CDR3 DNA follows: TGTGCCAGCAGCGTAGGGGGGGGAGCCTATGGCTACACCTTC. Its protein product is CASSVGGGAYGYTF.

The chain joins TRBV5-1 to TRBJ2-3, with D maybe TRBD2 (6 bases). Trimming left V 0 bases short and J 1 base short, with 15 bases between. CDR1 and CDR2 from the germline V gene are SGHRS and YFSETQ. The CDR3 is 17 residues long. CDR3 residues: CASSLAEFPSGTDTQYF. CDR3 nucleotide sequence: TGCGCCAGCAGCTTGGCCGAGTTCCCTAGCGGCACAGATACGCAGTATTTT.

CDR3 region: CASSPMTGQSYNEQFF. CDR3 coding DNA: TGCGCCAGCAGCCCCATGACAGGGCAATCCTACAATGAGCAGTTCTTC. This chain joins TRBV5-1 and TRBJ2-1, with TRBD1 identical over 7 bases. With 4 bases clipped from V and 1 base from J, the junction kept 8 bases outside the gene matches. The germline CDR1 and CDR2 sequences are SGHRS and YFSETQ. CDR3 length equals 16 residues.

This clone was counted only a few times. The CDR3 region has the DNA TGTGCCACTTACGGCGGGGGACCCTCCTACGAGCAGTACTTC. Amino acids: CATYGGGPSYEQYF. The chain carries TRBV6-6 and TRBJ2-7; 7 bases map to TRBD2. V gave up 10 bases and J gave up 0 bases; unmatched junction bases: 9. The CDR3 is 14 amino acids. Germline lookup yields CDR1 MNHNY and CDR2 SVGAGI (reference sequence).

Here the CDR3 DNA reads TGTGCCAGCAGTTACATCGACAGGGATGATGAAGCTTTCTTT. This encodes CASSYIDRDDEAFF. This chain joins TRBV6-5 and TRBJ1-1, with 7 bases lining up with TRBD1. Looked up from germline, CDR1 is MNHEY and CDR2 is SVGAGI. The CDR3 sequence is 14 residues long. V dropped 2 bases and J dropped 7; count of bases not matched to a gene: 7.

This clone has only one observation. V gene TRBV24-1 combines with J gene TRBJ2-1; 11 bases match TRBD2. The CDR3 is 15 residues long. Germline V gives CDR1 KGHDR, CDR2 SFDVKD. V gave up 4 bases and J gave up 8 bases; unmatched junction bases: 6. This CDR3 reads CATSDTLAGVDEQFF. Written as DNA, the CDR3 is TGTGCCACCAGTGACACACTAGCGGGAGTCGATGAGCAGTTCTTC.

The CDR3: CASSYSFSHRGDETQYF. DNA of the CDR3: TGTGCCAGCAGTTACTCGTTCTCTCACAGGGGAGATGAGACCCAGTACTTC. V is TRBV6-2 or TRBV6-3 and J is TRBJ2-5, with 7 bases fitting TRBD1. CDR1 is MNHEY and CDR2 is SVGEGT in the germline V gene. The length of the CDR3 is 17 residues. V shed 0 bases, J shed 5 bases, and the junction held 12 bases outside the gene matches.

CDR3 in amino acids: CASSRPGGRNIQYF. The CDR3 nucleotides are TGTGCCAGCAGCCGACCGGGGGGCCGAAACATTCAGTACTTC. The chain joins TRBV3-1 (or the pseudogene TRBV3-2) to TRBJ2-4; D might be TRBD2 (7 bases). Looked up from germline, CDR1 is LGHDT and CDR2 is YNNKEL (reference sequence). Trimming left V 4 bases short and J 6 bases short, with 13 bases between. This CDR3 is built from 14 residues.

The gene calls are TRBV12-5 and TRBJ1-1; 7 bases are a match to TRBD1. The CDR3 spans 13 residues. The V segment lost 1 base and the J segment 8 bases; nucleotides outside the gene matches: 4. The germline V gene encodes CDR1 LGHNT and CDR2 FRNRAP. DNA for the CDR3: TGTGCTAGTGGTTTGGCGAGGGGACAGGAAGCTTTCTTT. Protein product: CASGLARGQEAFF.

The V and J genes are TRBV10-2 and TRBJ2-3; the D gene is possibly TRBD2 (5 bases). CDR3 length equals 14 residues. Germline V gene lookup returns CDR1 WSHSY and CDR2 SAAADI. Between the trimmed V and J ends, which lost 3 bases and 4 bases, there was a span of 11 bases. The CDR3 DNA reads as TGCGCCAGCAGTGAAGGGAGCATTGCAGATACGCAGTATTTT. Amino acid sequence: CASSEGSIADTQYF.

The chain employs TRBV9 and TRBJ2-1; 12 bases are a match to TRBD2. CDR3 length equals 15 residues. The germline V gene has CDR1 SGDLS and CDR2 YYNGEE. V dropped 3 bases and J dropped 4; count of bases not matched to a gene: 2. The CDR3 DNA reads TGTGCCAGCAGCGCCGGACTAGCGGGATACAATGAGCAGTTCTTC. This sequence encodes CASSAGLAGYNEQFF.

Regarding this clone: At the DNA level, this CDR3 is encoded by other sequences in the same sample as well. CDR3 sequence reads: CASSASGGAYNEQFF. As DNA, the CDR3 is TGTGCCAGCAGCGCTAGCGGGGGGGCTTACAATGAGCAGTTCTTC. The genes are TRBV9 and TRBJ2-1; 12 bases line up with TRBD2. The CDR3 covers 15 residues. Germline loops: CDR1 SGDLS, CDR2 YYNGEE. Trimming took 3 bases from V and 4 from J; bases not matched to a gene: 2.